Listed below are T cell receptor beta chains from one sample, sequenced in a study of T cell changes during pregnancy in multiple sclerosis. TCRdb keeps only in-frame clones here, not all; method: immunoSEQ multiplex PCR. The data contain more than 70,000 clones, about nine tenths of them seen just once; the ten biggest clones take up 1.5% to 2%. Sample: peripheral blood, taken after pregnancy. The receptors stem from a female donor in good health, enrolled as a control in a pregnancy study. CDR3s include the opening cysteine and the closing phenylalanine or tryptophan. The D gene is left open where the match is weak. Clone size, where shown, is once, few, many, or a class for clones that have expanded.

j_gene: TRBJ2-7; abundance: once; v_gene: TRBV7-2; d_gene: TRBD2; CDR3aa: CASTALGLAGKSSYEQYF; CDR3nt: TGTGCCAGCACCGCTTTAGGACTAGCGGGGAAGAGCTCCTACGAGCAGTACTTC
j_gene: TRBJ2-7; abundance: .; v_gene: TRBV6-5; d_gene: .; CDR3aa: CASSLRGGASEQYF; CDR3nt: TGTGCCAGCAGTCTCCGAGGGGGGGCTTCCGAGCAGTACTTC
j_gene: TRBJ2-3; abundance: .; v_gene: TRBV27; d_gene: TRBD2; CDR3aa: CASSRSSGGTDTQYF; CDR3nt: TGTGCCAGCAGTCGTAGTAGCGGGGGCACAGATACGCAGTATTTT
j_gene: TRBJ1-1; abundance: .; v_gene: TRBV11-2; d_gene: TRBD1; CDR3aa: CASSPLGQTNTEAFF; CDR3nt: TGTGCCAGCAGCCCCCTGGGACAGACGAACACTGAAGCTTTCTTT
j_gene: TRBJ1-5; abundance: .; v_gene: TRBV18; d_gene: TRBD1; CDR3aa: CASSQEGQGRQPQHF; CDR3nt: TGTGCCAGCTCACAGGAGGGACAGGGCCGGCAGCCCCAGCATTTT
j_gene: TRBJ1-1; abundance: .; v_gene: TRBV7-8; d_gene: TRBD1; CDR3aa: CASSLELGQGGDTEAFF; CDR3nt: TGTGCCAGCAGCTTAGAGCTCGGACAGGGTGGGGACACTGAAGCTTTCTTT
j_gene: TRBJ2-7; abundance: .; v_gene: TRBV11-2; d_gene: TRBD1; CDR3aa: CASSLGRRGQGYYEQYF; CDR3nt: TGTGCCAGCAGCTTAGGACGGCGGGGACAGGGGTACTACGAGCAGTACTTC
j_gene: TRBJ1-1; abundance: few; v_gene: TRBV28; d_gene: .; CDR3aa: CASSLGGLNTEAFF; CDR3nt: TGTGCCAGCAGTCTTGGGGGCTTGAACACTGAAGCTTTCTTT
j_gene: TRBJ2-1; abundance: once; v_gene: TRBV9; d_gene: .; CDR3aa: CASSRQPYNEQFF; CDR3nt: TGTGCCAGCAGCCGACAACCGTACAATGAGCAGTTCTTC
j_gene: TRBJ1-1; abundance: .; v_gene: TRBV10-3; d_gene: .; CDR3aa: CAISESSGKAFF; CDR3nt: TGTGCCATCAGTGAGTCGTCAGGGAAAGCTTTCTTT
j_gene: TRBJ1-1; abundance: .; v_gene: TRBV9; d_gene: .; CDR3aa: CASSVGGSNTEAFF; CDR3nt: TGTGCCAGCAGCGTGGGGGGATCGAACACTGAAGCTTTCTTT
j_gene: TRBJ1-4; abundance: .; v_gene: TRBV9; d_gene: .; CDR3aa: CASSTRGTTNEKLFF; CDR3nt: TGTGCCAGCAGCACCCGGGGGACAACTAATGAAAAACTGTTTTTT
j_gene: TRBJ2-1; abundance: .; v_gene: TRBV10-3; d_gene: TRBD1; CDR3aa: CAIRLDRVGQGEQFF; CDR3nt: TGTGCCATCAGGCTAGACAGGGTCGGTCAGGGGGAGCAGTTCTTC
j_gene: TRBJ2-3; abundance: few; v_gene: TRBV29-1; d_gene: TRBD2; CDR3aa: CSVARGAGEPTDTQYF; CDR3nt: TGCAGCGTTGCCCGAGGTGCGGGGGAACCCACAGATACGCAGTATTTT
j_gene: TRBJ1-1; abundance: .; v_gene: TRBV6-1; d_gene: .; CDR3aa: CASSEPEQAFNTEAFF; CDR3nt: TGTGCCAGCAGTGAGCCCGAACAGGCCTTCAACACTGAAGCTTTCTTT
j_gene: TRBJ2-7; abundance: .; v_gene: TRBV11-2; d_gene: TRBD2; CDR3aa: CASSSGLANYEQYF; CDR3nt: TGTGCCAGCAGCTCGGGACTAGCGAACTACGAGCAGTACTTC
j_gene: TRBJ1-3; abundance: .; v_gene: TRBV11-2; d_gene: .; CDR3aa: CASSSPGRDSGNTIYF; CDR3nt: TGTGCCAGCAGCTCGCCAGGCCGCGACTCTGGAAACACCATATATTTT
j_gene: TRBJ2-7; abundance: .; v_gene: TRBV15; d_gene: TRBD1; CDR3aa: CATSREVRGQNEQYF; CDR3nt: TGTGCCACCAGCAGAGAAGTCAGGGGGCAGAACGAGCAGTACTTC
j_gene: TRBJ1-2; abundance: .; v_gene: TRBV13; d_gene: .; CDR3aa: CASRLSGYSAYGYTF; CDR3nt: TGTGCCAGCAGACTGAGCGGCTACTCCGCCTATGGCTACACCTTC
j_gene: TRBJ1-1; abundance: .; v_gene: TRBV7-3; d_gene: TRBD1; CDR3aa: CASSSGQEDEAFF; CDR3nt: TGTGCCAGCAGCTCGGGACAGGAGGATGAAGCTTTCTTT
j_gene: TRBJ1-1; abundance: .; v_gene: TRBV5-5; d_gene: TRBD1; CDR3aa: CASSSKQGTGRGTEAFF; CDR3nt: TGTGCCAGCAGCTCGAAGCAAGGGACAGGGAGAGGGACTGAAGCTTTCTTT
j_gene: TRBJ2-2; abundance: .; v_gene: TRBV12-5; d_gene: TRBD2; CDR3aa: CASGSWTSDTGELFF; CDR3nt: TGTGCTAGTGGTTCGTGGACTAGCGACACCGGGGAGCTGTTTTTT
j_gene: TRBJ2-3; abundance: .; v_gene: TRBV14; d_gene: .; CDR3aa: CASSQEVRSTDTQYF; CDR3nt: TGTGCCAGCAGCCAAGAGGTACGGAGCACAGATACGCAGTATTTT
j_gene: TRBJ1-4; abundance: .; v_gene: TRBV28; d_gene: .; CDR3aa: CASSRSGLREKLFF; CDR3nt: TGTGCCAGCAGTAGGTCTGGGCTTCGGGAAAAACTGTTTTTT
j_gene: TRBJ1-2; abundance: medium-sized; v_gene: TRBV5-5; d_gene: TRBD1; CDR3aa: CASSYSRTGKMCGYTF; CDR3nt: TGTGCCAGCAGCTATTCCCGGACAGGGAAGATGTGTGGCTACACCTTC
j_gene: TRBJ1-2; abundance: .; v_gene: TRBV5-6; d_gene: .; CDR3aa: CASSLVGGAEENYGYTF; CDR3nt: TGTGCCAGCAGCTTGGTGGGGGGGGCCGAGGAGAACTATGGCTACACCTTC
j_gene: TRBJ2-7; abundance: .; v_gene: TRBV7-3; d_gene: .; CDR3aa: CASSPNTGEQYF; CDR3nt: TGTGCCAGCAGCCCAAATACAGGGGAGCAGTACTTC
j_gene: TRBJ2-6; abundance: .; v_gene: TRBV27; d_gene: .; CDR3aa: CASSLSPYSGANVLTF; CDR3nt: TGTGCCAGCAGTTTATCCCCTTACTCTGGGGCCAACGTCCTGACTTTC
j_gene: TRBJ1-3; abundance: .; v_gene: TRBV5-8; d_gene: .; CDR3aa: CASSRRGSSGNTIYF; CDR3nt: TGTGCCAGCTCAAGAAGGGGGAGCTCTGGAAACACCATATATTTT
j_gene: TRBJ2-1; abundance: .; v_gene: TRBV6-4; d_gene: .; CDR3aa: CASSEPGKLSEQFF; CDR3nt: TGTGCCAGCAGTGAACCGGGGAAGTTAAGTGAGCAGTTCTTC
j_gene: TRBJ2-7; abundance: few; v_gene: TRBV9; d_gene: .; CDR3aa: CASSVSPCTTYCEQYF; CDR3nt: TGTGCCAGCAGCGTTAGCCCTTGCACAACTTACTGCGAGCAGTACTTC
j_gene: TRBJ2-1; abundance: .; v_gene: TRBV18; d_gene: .; CDR3aa: CASSPPRVTSYNEQFF; CDR3nt: TGTGCCAGCTCACCACCCAGGGTTACCTCCTACAATGAGCAGTTCTTC
j_gene: TRBJ2-1; abundance: .; v_gene: TRBV11-3; d_gene: .; CDR3aa: CASSYSARDEQFF; CDR3nt: TGTGCCAGCAGCTACTCAGCTCGGGATGAGCAGTTCTTC
j_gene: TRBJ1-1; abundance: .; v_gene: TRBV7-9; d_gene: TRBD1; CDR3aa: CASSEDRDTEAFF; CDR3nt: TGTGCCAGCAGCGAAGACAGGGACACTGAAGCTTTCTTT
j_gene: TRBJ2-1; abundance: .; v_gene: TRBV5-1; d_gene: .; CDR3aa: CASSLAGGGGAWQFF; CDR3nt: TGCGCCAGCAGCTTGGCAGGGGGCGGGGGGGCTTGGCAGTTCTTC
j_gene: TRBJ2-2; abundance: .; v_gene: TRBV5-1; d_gene: .; CDR3aa: CASSLLRQELTGELFF; CDR3nt: TGCGCCAGCAGCTTGTTGCGACAAGAATTAACCGGGGAGCTGTTTTTT
j_gene: TRBJ1-1; abundance: .; v_gene: TRBV7-9; d_gene: .; CDR3aa: CASSLGESRGLLTEAFF; CDR3nt: TGTGCCAGCAGCTTGGGGGAATCCAGGGGATTGCTCACTGAAGCTTTCTTT